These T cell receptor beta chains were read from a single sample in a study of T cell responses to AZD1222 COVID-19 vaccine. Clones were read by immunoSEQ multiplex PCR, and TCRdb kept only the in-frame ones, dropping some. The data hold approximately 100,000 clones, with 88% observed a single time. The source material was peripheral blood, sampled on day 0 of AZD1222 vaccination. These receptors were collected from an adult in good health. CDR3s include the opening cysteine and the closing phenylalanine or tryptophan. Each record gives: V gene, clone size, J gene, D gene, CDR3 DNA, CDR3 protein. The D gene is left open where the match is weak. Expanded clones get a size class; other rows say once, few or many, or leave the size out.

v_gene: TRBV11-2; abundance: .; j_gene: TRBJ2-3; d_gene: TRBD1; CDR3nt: TGTGCCAGCAGCCGACAGGGATTCACAGATACGCAGTATTTT; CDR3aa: CASSRQGFTDTQYF
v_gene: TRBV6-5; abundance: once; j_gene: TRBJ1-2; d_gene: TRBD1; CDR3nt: TGTGCCATCGGCAGGGGGCAAGGCTATGGCTACACCTTC; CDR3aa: CAIGRGQGYGYTF
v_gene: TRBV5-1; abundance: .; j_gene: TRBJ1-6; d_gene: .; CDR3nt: TGCGCCAGCAGCCCCACCTCGGGGTTTGAGTCACCCCTCCACTTT; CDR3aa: CASSPTSGFESPLHF
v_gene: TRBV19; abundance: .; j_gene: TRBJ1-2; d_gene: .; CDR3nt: TGTGCCAGTAGTTCCCATGAGTGGGAGGGCTACACCTTC; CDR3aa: CASSSHEWEGYTF
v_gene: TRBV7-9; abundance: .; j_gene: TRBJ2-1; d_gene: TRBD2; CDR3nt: TGTGCCAGCAGCTTGGGAGGGGATGAGCAGTTCTTC; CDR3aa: CASSLGGDEQFF
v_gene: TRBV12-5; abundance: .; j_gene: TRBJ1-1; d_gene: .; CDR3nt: TGTGCTAGCCGTGGGAGGACGAACACTGAAGCTTTCTTT; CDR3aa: CASRGRTNTEAFF
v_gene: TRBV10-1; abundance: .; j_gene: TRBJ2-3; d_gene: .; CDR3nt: TGCGCCAGCAGTGAGTCCCGCCGTAGCACAGATACGCAGTATTTT; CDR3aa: CASSESRRSTDTQYF
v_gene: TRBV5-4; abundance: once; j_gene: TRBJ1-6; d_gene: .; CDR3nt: TGTGCCAGCAGCACAGGACAGAATTACGCCTATAATTCACCCCTCCACTTT; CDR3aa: CASSTGQNYAYNSPLHF
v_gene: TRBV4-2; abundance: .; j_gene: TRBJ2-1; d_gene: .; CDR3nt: TGTGCCAGCACCTCAACGACGGGACGACAGGAGCAGTTCTTC; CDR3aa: CASTSTTGRQEQFF
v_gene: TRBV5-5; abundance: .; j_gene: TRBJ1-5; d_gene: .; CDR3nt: TGTGCCAGCAGACTCCAAGACGGAGGCGAATGGCCCCAGCATTTT; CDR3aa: CASRLQDGGEWPQHF
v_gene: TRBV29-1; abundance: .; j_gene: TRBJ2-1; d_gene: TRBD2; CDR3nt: TGCAGCGCCCGACTAGCGAGTCTCAATGAGCAGTTCTTC; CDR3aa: CSARLASLNEQFF
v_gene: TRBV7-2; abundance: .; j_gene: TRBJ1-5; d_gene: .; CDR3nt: TGTGCCAGCAGCTTAGCCAGGGCGAATCAGCCCCAGCATTTT; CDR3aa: CASSLARANQPQHF
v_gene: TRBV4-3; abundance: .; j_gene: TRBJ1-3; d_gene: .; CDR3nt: TGCGCCAGCAGCCAAGACTTCAGGCTGGTGGACACCATATATTTT; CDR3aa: CASSQDFRLVDTIYF
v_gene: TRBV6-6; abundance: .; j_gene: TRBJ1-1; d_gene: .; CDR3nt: TGTGCCAGCAGTTCCACCAGGGACACTGAAGCTTTCTTT; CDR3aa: CASSSTRDTEAFF
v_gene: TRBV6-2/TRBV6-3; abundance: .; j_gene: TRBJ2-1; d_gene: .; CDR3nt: TGTGCCAGCAGTACGATACCAGGGAATTTCGGCAATGAGCAGTTCTTC; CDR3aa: CASSTIPGNFGNEQFF
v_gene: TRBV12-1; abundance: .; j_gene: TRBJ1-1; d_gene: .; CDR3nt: TGTGCCAGCAGCTTTGCGCCCCCAGCAATGAACACTGAAGCTTTCTTT; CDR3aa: CASSFAPPAMNTEAFF
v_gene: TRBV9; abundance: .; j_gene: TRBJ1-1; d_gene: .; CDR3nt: TGTGCCAGCAACCCGACAGGCCTTAACACTGAAGCTTTCTTT; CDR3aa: CASNPTGLNTEAFF
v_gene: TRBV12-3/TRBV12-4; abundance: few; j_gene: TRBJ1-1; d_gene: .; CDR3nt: TGTGCCAGCAGTTGGACAGTGAACACTGAAGCTTTCTTT; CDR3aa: CASSWTVNTEAFF
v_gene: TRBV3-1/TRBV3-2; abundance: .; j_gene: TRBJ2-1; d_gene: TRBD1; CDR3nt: TGTGCCAGCAGCACACAGGGGACCGATGAGCAGTTCTTC; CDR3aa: CASSTQGTDEQFF
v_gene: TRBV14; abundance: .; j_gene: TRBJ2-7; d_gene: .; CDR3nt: TGTGCCAGCAGCCCCTCCGGGACCATTATCTACGAGCAGTACTTC; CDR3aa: CASSPSGTIIYEQYF
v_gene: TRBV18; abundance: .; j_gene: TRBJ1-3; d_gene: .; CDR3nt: TGTGCCAGCTCACCAGGACAGTTCTCTGGAAACACCATATATTTT; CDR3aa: CASSPGQFSGNTIYF
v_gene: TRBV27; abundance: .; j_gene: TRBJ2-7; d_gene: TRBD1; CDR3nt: TGTGCCAGCAGTTTAGGTCCAACAGGGGGATCCTCCTACGAGCAGTACTTC; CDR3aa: CASSLGPTGGSSYEQYF
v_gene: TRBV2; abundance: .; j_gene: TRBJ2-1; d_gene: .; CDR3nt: TGTGCCGGTCGGGGAAGCTCCTACAATGAGCAGTTCTTC; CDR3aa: CAGRGSSYNEQFF
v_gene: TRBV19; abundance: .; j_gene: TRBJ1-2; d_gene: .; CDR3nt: TGTGCCAGTAGTATAGCACCGGGGGCCAAGGAAGGCTACACCTTC; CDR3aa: CASSIAPGAKEGYTF
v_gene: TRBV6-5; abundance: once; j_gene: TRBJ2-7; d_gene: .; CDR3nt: TGTGCCAGCAGTTACGGGGGTGGGGCCATCTCCTACGAGCAGTACTTC; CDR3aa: CASSYGGGAISYEQYF
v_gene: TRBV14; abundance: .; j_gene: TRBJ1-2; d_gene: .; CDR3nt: TGTGCCAGCAGCCAAGGCGAATCTTTAGGCGGCTACACCTTC; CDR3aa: CASSQGESLGGYTF
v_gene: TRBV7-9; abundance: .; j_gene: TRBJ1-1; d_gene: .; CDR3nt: TGTGCCAGCAGCCCCCGGCAGGGTAACACTGAAGCTTTCTTT; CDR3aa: CASSPRQGNTEAFF
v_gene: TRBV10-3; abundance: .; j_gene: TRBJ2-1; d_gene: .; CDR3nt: TGTGCCATCAGTGGCACCTACAATGAGCAGTTCTTC; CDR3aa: CAISGTYNEQFF
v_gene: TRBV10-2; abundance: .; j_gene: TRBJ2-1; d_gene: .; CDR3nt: TGCGCCAGCAGTGTTTTAGCGAATGAGCAGTTCTTC; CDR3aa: CASSVLANEQFF
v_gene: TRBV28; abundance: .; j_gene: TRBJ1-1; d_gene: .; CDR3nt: TGTGCCAGCAGACCAATGGCCGGGACGGGGGATGAAGCTTTCTTT; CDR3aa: CASRPMAGTGDEAFF
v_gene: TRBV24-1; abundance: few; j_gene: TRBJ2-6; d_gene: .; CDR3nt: TGTGCCACCTTAAGGGCCAACGTCCTGACTTTC; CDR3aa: CATLRANVLTF
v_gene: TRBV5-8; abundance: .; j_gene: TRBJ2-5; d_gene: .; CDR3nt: TGTGCCAGCAGCAGGGAAGGCCCTATTGACGAGACCCAGTACTTC; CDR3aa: CASSREGPIDETQYF
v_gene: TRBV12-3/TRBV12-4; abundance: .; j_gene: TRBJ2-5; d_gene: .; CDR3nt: TGTGCCAGCACCCCTGGGGAGGCAGAGACCCAGTACTTC; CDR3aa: CASTPGEAETQYF
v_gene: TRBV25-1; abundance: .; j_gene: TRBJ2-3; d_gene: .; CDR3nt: TGTGCCAGCAGTGAACCGGGAGTAGGCACAGATACGCAGTATTTT; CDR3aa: CASSEPGVGTDTQYF
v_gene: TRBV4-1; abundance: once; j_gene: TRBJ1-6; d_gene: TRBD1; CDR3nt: TGCGCCAGCAGCTACTCCGGGACAGGGCGGTCACCCCTCCACTTT; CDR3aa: CASSYSGTGRSPLHF
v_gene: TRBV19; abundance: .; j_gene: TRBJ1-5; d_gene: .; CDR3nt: TGTGCCAGTAGTACGGAGATTAGCAATCAGCCCCAGCATTTT; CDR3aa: CASSTEISNQPQHF
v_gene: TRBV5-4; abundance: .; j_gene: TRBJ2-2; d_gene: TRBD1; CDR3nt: TGTGCCAGCAGCTGGGGACAGGGATCGTCCGGGGAGCTGTTTTTT; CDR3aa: CASSWGQGSSGELFF
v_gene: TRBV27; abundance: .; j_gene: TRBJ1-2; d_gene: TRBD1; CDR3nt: TGTGCCAGCAGTCCCTGGGACAGGTCCGGCTACACCTTC; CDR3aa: CASSPWDRSGYTF
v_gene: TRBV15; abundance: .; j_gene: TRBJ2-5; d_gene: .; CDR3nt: TGTGCCACCAGCAGCCTTTCAGAGACCCAGTACTTC; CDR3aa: CATSSLSETQYF
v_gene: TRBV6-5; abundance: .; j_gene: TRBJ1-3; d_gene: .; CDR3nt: TGTGCCACCCGGGGCGGCCTTCGAAATGGAAACACCATATATTTT; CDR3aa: CATRGGLRNGNTIYF
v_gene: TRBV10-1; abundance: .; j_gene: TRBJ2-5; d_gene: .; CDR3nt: TGCGCCAGCAGTGAGAGCCAGGGTAGGCAGACCCAGTACTTC; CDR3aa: CASSESQGRQTQYF
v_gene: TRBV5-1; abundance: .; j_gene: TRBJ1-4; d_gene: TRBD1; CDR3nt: TGCGCCAGCAGCCCACGGGACAGCCTTAATGAAAAACTGTTTTTT; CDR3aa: CASSPRDSLNEKLFF
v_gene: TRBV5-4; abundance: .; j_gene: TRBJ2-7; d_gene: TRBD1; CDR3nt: TGTGCCAGCAGCTTGTCCGGGACAGGGGCCTACGAGCAGTACTTC; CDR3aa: CASSLSGTGAYEQYF
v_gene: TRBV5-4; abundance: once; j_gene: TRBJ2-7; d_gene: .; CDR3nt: TGTGCCAGCAGCTTCTCCTGGGACACCGGAGAAGAGCAGTACTTC; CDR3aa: CASSFSWDTGEEQYF
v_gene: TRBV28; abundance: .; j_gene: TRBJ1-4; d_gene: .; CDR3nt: TGTGCCAGCAGTGCACCGGGACCGCTTAATGAAAAACTGTTTTTT; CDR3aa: CASSAPGPLNEKLFF
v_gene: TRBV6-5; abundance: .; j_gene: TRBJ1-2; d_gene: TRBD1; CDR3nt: TGTGCCATTGCACGACAGGGAGATAGCAGAGGTGGCTACACCTTC; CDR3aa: CAIARQGDSRGGYTF
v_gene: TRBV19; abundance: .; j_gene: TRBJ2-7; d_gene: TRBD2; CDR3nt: TGTGCCAGTACCTACTCCCGGGGGGGCTCCTACGAGCAGTACTTC; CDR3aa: CASTYSRGGSYEQYF
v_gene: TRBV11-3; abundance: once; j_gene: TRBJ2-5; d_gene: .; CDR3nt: TGTGCCAGCAGCTCCGGCCCACTCCAAGAGACCCAGTACTTC; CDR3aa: CASSSGPLQETQYF
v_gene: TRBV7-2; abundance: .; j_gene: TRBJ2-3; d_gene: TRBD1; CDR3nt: TGTGCCAGCAGCTTAGCCTTGGGACAGGGTCTTTCAGATACGCAGTATTTT; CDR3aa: CASSLALGQGLSDTQYF
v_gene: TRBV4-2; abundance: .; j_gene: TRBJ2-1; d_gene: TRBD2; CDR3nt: TGTGCCAGCAGGCAAGCGGGGGACCAATACAATGAGCAGTTCTTC; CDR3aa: CASRQAGDQYNEQFF
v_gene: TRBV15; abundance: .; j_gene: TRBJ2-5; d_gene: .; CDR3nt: TGTGCCACCTCGGGAGAGACCCAGTACTTC; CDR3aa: CATSGETQYF
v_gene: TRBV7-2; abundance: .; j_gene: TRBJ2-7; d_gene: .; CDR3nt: TGTGCCAGCAGCTTAGTCCCTGGTCAGACAAGAAGCTCCTACGAGCAGTACTTC; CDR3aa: CASSLVPGQTRSSYEQYF
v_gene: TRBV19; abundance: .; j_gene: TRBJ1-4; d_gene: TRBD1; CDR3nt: TGTGCCAGTAGGGACAGGGGCGGTAATGAAAAACTGTTTTTT; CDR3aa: CASRDRGGNEKLFF
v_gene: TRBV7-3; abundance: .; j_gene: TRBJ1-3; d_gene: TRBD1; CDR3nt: TGTGCCAGCAGCGCAACAGGGGGAGGCTCCTCTGGAAACACCATATATTTT; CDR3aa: CASSATGGGSSGNTIYF
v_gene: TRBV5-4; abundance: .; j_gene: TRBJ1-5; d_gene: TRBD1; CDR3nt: TGTGCCAGCAGCTCGGATCAGGGGGGCAATCAGCCCCAGCATTTT; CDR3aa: CASSSDQGGNQPQHF
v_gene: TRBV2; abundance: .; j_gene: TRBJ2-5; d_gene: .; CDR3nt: TGTGCCAGCAGTGCCGACAGCGGGGAGACCCAGTACTTC; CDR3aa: CASSADSGETQYF
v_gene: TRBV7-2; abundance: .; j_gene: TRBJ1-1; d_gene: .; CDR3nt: TGTGCCAGCAGCTTAGGTGTGAGTGCAGGGTGGGTTATAGGCACTGAAGCTTTCTTT; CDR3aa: CASSLGVSAGWVIGTEAFF
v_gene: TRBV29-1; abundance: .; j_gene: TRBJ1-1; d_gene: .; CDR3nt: TGCAGCGTTGGTAACAGGGAGGGCACTGAAGCTTTCTTT; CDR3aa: CSVGNREGTEAFF
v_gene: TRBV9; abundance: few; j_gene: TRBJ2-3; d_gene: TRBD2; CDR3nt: TGTGCCAGCAGCGTGAGCGGGAGCGGGTCAGATACGCAGTATTTT; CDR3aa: CASSVSGSGSDTQYF
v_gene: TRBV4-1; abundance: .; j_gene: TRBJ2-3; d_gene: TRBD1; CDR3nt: TGCGCCAGCAGCTCAACAGGGGGCTCCGAGAATACGCAGTATTTT; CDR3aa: CASSSTGGSENTQYF